The TCR beta chain described here comes from a study of human T cells and chemical hapten exposure. Using its own MiXCR run on the RACE reads, TCRdb lists one record per CDR3 protein. The data hold tens of thousands of distinct CDR3 sequences, with 3.3% observed a single time. This clonotype was detected ten times or more. The time point is: patch test 2, 6 weeks after DPC sensitization. Noted treatment: therapeutic diphenylcyclopropenone sensitization with weekly scalp DPC. V lost 4 bases and J 9 bases, leaving 13 bases between the germline ends. The CDR3 is 13 amino acids. Germline assignment: CDR1 ENHRY and CDR2 SYGVKD.

The chain couples TRBV10-3 to TRBJ1-3; D is possibly TRBD1 (6 bases). The sequenced sample was whole blood, obtained in connection with sensitization to the hapten diphenylcyclopropenone (DPC). The TCR comes from a man aged 35 to 55 with alopecia areata. Some clones in this sample may be carry-over from other donors' samples. DNA for the CDR3: TGTGCCATCAGTGGCGGGACATCGGGCACCATATATTTT. Translation: CAISGGTSGTIYF.